This T cell receptor (beta chain) was identified during a study of CD8 T cells in ankylosing spondylitis. Findings and limits, study-wide: Disease-linked clones were reportedly significantly enriched in matched ankylosing spondylitis synovial fluid.

In regard to this clonotype: Antigen unknown.

The CDR3 runs to 19 residues. The germline CDR1 and CDR2 sequences are LGHDT and YNNKEL (reference sequence). V lost 2 bases and J 0 bases, leaving 23 bases between the germline ends. Using its own MiXCR run on the 5' RACE reads, TCRdb lists one record per CDR3 protein. Of over 30,000 distinct CDR3 sequences detected, roughly 13% appear once; the ten largest clones hold roughly 30%. Sequencing input: synovial fluid, either unsorted or a sorted T cell fraction (not recorded which). This TCR was sampled from a male donor with ankylosing spondylitis. The rearrangement uses TRBV3-1 and TRBJ2-7; possibly TRBD2 for D (5 bases). The chain's CDR3 is CASSQTPPMDFTSSYEQYF. The DNA of the CDR3 is TGTGCCAGCAGCCAAACCCCCCCTATGGACTTTACGAGCTCCTACGAGCAGTACTTC.